This T cell receptor beta chain was recovered during a study of blood T cells in healthy people across ages. About 10 milliliters of peripheral blood were drawn from each donor into EDTA-treated tubes. This clonotype was detected a few times. The CDR3 length is 12 residues. Germline V lookup: CDR1 KGHDR, CDR2 SFDVKD. V was shortened by 1 base and J by 9 bases, with 6 bases between the two germline ends. It was with a sample-barcoded 5' primer and a J-beta primer mix that a second PCR of about 7 to 12 cycles was run. In TCRdb, the 5' RACE reads were re-called with MiXCR into one record per CDR3 protein. Found here are about 1 million distinct CDR3 sequences, 25% of them singletons; the top ten hold 0.65% to 0.95%. This sample also appeared in a second study, on T cells of mothers and their children.

The specimen was blood. This receptor was identified in a girl aged 2-10 years in good health. The chain combines TRBV24-1 with TRBJ2-1, with D tentatively TRBD2 (5 bases). The CDR3 sequence: CATSDLEGEQFF. The CDR3 DNA sequence: TGTGCCACCAGTGATTTAGAGGGTGAGCAGTTCTTC.